This T cell receptor (beta chain) is drawn from a study of cytomegalovirus exposure and HLA in healthy donors (dated by TCRdb to between 2016 and 2019). At the level of the whole study: According to a later analysis, the 110 or so validation repertoires were produced on the same platform as the 600 to 850 repertoires of the first cohort. Besides the first cohort of some 670 subjects, a separate validation cohort made up of 90 to 150 different subjects was used. The study combined high-throughput TCR immunosequencing, statistical association of individual TCRs with disease status, and machine learning to predict cytomegalovirus infection status. The study was designed to test whether signatures of past pathogen exposure could be identified by cataloging public T cell receptors.

Preparation of the library involved the immunoSEQ multiplex PCR assay. The source study handled its data this way. To diagnose cytomegalovirus status from the catalog of TCR beta chain sequences, a statistical classification framework was built. TCRdb re-hosts the immuneACCESS table, in-frame sequences only. Its copies lack some clones; in the studies checked, an unresolved V gene accounts for under half of them, and the cause for the rest is not known. The V and J calls and the clone size are those of that table, but D and trimming were determined from the DNA. The sample data list over 200,000 clones, and roughly 87% of these were observed just once. The top ten clones comprise under 4% of the sample. Here is what the overall study found, with its caveats: A later analysis had no HLA typing for the validation cohort, so co-occurrence there was scored across all 130 or so repertoires. In a later analysis, TCRs clustered in the first cohort were found to also tend to co-occur in the 120 or so validation repertoires, with 90% to 95% of cluster scores above 0. A total of 150 or so TCR beta chains were listed by the study as associated with cytomegalovirus. In vitro tests confirmed that a few of the cytomegalovirus-associated TCR beta chains recognize cytomegalovirus antigens. The classifier was reported to diagnose cytomegalovirus status with high specificity and sensitivity in both the original and validation cohorts. The authors suggested that the approach could potentially be extended to other disease states and immunological phenotypes. Most TCR sequences were seen in very few donors, while some public TCRs were found in many individuals.

The donors belonged to the validation cohort of over a hundred subjects, which was separate from the approximately 660-subject first cohort. The CDR3, from cysteine to phenylalanine, totals 15 residues. Only CDR3 DNA remains: 45 bases, in frame from the first base. For CDR1 and CDR2, the germline V gene lists SGHRS and YFSETQ. At the junction V is shortened by 0 bases and J by 5 bases, with 12 bases in between. This clone was observed a single time. Its antigen remains unidentified. Base qualities were left out, and no much larger clone turns up one base away. The sample consisted of PBMCs. This TCR derives from a woman aged 25-40 years in good health and CMV-seronegative. This chain is built from TRBV5-1 and TRBJ1-5, and TRBD1 may be the D gene, going by 5 matching bases. The CDR3 here reads CASSLVGRVDQPQHF. The nucleotides read TGCGCCAGCAGCTTGGTGGGCAGGGTAGATCAGCCCCAGCATTTT.